This T cell receptor (beta chain) derives from a study of cytomegalovirus exposure and HLA in healthy donors. Findings of the study overall: About 180 TCR beta chains were listed as cytomegalovirus-associated. Other equally common chains were less clonally expanded than HLA-associated TCR beta chains, a later analysis showed. CMV serostatus stood as the only immune exposure information on hand.

It was with 60 Vbeta and 13 Jbeta primers that the PCR ran. Sequencing was performed with immunoSEQ multiplex PCR; in TCRdb, only in-frame clones are kept and a portion is missing. The top ten hold 1.4% of the sample, which has about 98,000 clones, around 80% seen once. There are 14 residues in the CDR3. Trimming took 7 bases from V and 5 from J, leaving 17 bases between them. The germline V gene has CDR1 ENHRY and CDR2 SYGVKD. As for this clone: No antigen is known for it.

This chain connects TRBV10-3 to TRBJ1-2; tentatively, D is TRBD1 (5 bases). The TCR comes from a man aged 35 to 55 in good health and CMV-seronegative. The sample consisted of PBMCs. CDR3 bases: TGTGCCATCAAACTACAGGCGACGGATTATGGCTACACCTTC. This encodes CAIKLQATDYGYTF.